This TCR beta chain is from a study of cytomegalovirus exposure and HLA in healthy donors. The primer mix had 60 Vbeta and 13 Jbeta primers. Produced via immunoSEQ multiplex PCR; TCRdb's table is partial and in-frame only. The data hold roughly 190,000 clones, with about 90% observed a single time. In the case of this clone: The antigen remains unidentified.

Study-level points and caveats: Many donors shared some public TCRs, even though most TCR sequences were rare. V- and J-gene trimming of TCR beta was linked (in a later analysis) to a missense DCLRE1C variant.

Germline trimming cut 6 bases from V and 2 bases from J; bases unmatched to any gene: 7. The CDR3 is 14 amino acids. The germline V gene has CDR1 SQVTM and CDR2 ANQGSEA. The sample was PBMCs. This clonotype was obtained from a boy aged 2 to 10 in good health and CMV-seronegative. The chain couples TRBV29-1 to TRBJ2-5; 9 bases align to TRBD2. CDR3 loop: CSVRLAEGQETQYF. As DNA, the CDR3 is TGCAGCGTACGACTAGCGGAGGGGCAAGAGACCCAGTACTTC.